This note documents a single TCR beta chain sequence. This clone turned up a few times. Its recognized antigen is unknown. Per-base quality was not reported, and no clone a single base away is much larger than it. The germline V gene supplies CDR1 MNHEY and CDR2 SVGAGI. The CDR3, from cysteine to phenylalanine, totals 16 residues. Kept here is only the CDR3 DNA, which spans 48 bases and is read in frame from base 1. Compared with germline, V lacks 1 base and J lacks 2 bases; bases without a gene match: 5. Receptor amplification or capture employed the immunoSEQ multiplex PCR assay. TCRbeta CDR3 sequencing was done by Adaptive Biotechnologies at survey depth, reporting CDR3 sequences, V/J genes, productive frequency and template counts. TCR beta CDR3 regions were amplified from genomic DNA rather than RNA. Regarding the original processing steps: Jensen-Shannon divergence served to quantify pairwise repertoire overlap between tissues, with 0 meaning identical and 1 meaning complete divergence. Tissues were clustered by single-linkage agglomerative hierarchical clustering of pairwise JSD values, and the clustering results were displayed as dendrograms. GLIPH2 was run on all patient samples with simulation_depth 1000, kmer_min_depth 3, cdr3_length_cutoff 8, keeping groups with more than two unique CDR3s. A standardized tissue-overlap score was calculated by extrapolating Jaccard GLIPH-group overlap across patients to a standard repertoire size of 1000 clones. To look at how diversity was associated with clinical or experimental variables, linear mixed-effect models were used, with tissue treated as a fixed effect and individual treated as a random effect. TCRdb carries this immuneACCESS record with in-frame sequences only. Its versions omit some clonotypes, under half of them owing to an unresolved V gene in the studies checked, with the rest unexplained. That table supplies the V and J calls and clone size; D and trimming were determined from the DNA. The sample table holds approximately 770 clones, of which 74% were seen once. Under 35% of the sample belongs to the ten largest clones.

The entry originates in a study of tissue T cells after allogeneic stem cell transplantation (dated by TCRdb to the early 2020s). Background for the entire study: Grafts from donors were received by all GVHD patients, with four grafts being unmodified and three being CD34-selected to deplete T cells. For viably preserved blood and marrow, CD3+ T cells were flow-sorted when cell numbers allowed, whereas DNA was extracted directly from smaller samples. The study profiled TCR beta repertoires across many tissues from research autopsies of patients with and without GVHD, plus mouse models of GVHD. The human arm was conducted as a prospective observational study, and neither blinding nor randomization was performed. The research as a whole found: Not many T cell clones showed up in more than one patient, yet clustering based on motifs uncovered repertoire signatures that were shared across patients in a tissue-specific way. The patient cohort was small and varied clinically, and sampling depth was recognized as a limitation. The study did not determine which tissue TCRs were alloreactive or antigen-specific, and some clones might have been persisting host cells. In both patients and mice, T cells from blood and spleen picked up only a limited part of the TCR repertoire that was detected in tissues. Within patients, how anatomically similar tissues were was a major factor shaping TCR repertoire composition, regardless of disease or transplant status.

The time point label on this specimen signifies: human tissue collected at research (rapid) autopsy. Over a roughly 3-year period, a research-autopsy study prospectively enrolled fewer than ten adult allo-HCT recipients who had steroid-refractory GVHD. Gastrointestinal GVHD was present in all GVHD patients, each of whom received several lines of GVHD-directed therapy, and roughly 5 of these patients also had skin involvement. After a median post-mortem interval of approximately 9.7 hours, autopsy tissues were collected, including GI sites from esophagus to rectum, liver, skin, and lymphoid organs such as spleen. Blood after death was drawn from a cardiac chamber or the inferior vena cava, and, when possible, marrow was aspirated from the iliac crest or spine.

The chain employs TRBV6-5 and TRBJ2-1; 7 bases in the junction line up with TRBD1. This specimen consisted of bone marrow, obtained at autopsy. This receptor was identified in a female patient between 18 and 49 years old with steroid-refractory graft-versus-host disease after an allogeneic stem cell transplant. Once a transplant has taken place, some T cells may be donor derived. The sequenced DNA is TGTGCCAGCAGTTACTATCGGACAGGTCCCTACAATGAGCAGTTCTTC. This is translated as CASSYYRTGPYNEQFF.